The sequence of this T cell receptor (beta chain) was determined in a study of monozygotic twins with inflammatory bowel disease. The authors made each sample's cDNA in eight separate reactions. The authors ran two nested PCRs of about 16 and 10 cycles on TCRalpha and TCRbeta cDNA. TCRdb re-called the 5' RACE reads and shows each CDR3 protein once, DNA omitted. The table for this sample gives 400,000 or so distinct CDR3 sequences. Germline V CDR1 and CDR2: MGHRA, YSYEKL. The CDR3 consists of 20 residues. V is TRBV4-1 and J is TRBJ1-2. The source is a human donor with ulcerative colitis or Crohn's disease, or a healthy co-twin of an affected twin (not recorded which). Input material: blood. The chain's CDR3 is CASSQDEARSRGPGYYGYTF.